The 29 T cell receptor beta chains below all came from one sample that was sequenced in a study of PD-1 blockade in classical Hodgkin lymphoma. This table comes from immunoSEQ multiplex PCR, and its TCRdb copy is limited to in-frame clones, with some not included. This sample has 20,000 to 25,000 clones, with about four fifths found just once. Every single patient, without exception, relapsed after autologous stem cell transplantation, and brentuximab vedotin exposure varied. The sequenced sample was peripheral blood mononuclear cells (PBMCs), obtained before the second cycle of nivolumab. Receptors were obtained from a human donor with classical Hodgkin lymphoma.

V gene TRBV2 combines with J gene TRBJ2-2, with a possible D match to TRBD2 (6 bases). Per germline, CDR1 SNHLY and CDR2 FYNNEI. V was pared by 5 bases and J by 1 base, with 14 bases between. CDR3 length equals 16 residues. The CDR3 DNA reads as TGTGCCAGCAGTCCCCTCTCGGGACTGAACACCGGGGAGCTGTTTTTT. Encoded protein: CASSPLSGLNTGELFF.

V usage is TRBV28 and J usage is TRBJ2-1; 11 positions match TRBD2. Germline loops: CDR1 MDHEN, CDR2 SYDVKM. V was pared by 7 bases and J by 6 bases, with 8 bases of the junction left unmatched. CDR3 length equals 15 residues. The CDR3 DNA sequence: TGTGCCAGCACCACAGGACTAGCGGGTGCCAATGAGCAGTTCTTC. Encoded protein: CASTTGLAGANEQFF.

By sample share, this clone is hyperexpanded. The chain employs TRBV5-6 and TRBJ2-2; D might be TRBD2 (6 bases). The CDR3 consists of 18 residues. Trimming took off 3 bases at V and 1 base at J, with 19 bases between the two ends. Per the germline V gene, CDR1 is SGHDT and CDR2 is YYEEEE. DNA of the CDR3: TGTGCCAGCAGCTCCCATATATGGGGGGAGAAGAACACCGGGGAGCTGTTTTTT. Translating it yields CASSSHIWGEKNTGELFF.

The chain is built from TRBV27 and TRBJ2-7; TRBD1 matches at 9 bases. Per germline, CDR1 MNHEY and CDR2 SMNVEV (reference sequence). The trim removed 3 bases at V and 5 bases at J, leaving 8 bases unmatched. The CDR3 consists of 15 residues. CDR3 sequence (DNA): TGTGCCAGCAGTTTCTCCCGGGACAGGGCCAACGAGCAGTACTTC. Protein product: CASSFSRDRANEQYF.

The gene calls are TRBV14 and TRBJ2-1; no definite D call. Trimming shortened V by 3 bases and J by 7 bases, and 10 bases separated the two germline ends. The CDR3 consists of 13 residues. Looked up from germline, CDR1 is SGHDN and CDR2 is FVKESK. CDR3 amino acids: CASSHWNQNEQFF. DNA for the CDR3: TGTGCCAGCAGCCACTGGAATCAGAATGAGCAGTTCTTC.

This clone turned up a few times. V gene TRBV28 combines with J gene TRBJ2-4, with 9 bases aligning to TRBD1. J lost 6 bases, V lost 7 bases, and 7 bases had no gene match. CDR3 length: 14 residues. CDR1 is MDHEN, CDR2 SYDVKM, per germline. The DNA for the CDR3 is TGTGCCAGCAACCGACAGGGGGGCCCAAACATTCAGTACTTC. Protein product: CASNRQGGPNIQYF. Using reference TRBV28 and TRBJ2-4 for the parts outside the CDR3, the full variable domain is DVKVTQSSRYLVKRTGEKVFLECVQDMDHENMFWYRQDPGLGLRLIYFSYDVKMKEKGDIPEGYSVSREKKERFSLILESASTNQTSMYLCASNRQGGPNIQYFGAGTRLSVL.

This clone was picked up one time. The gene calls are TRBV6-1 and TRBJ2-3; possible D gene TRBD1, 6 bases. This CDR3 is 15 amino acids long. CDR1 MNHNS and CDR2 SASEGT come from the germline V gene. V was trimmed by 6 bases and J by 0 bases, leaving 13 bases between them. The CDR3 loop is CASSPQGVSTDTQYF. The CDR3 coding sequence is TGTGCCAGCAGCCCACAGGGAGTGAGCACAGATACGCAGTATTTT.

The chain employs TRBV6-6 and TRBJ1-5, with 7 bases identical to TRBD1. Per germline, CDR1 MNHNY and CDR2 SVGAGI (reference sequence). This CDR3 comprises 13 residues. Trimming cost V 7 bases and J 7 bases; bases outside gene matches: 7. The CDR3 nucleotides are TGTGCCAGCAAGGGGGAGGGGGCCCAGCCCCAGCATTTT. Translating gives CASKGEGAQPQHF.

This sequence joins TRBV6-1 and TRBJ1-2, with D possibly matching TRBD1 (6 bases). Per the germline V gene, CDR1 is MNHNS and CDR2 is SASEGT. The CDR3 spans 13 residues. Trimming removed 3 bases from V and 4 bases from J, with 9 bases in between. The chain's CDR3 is CASSDQGSYGYTF. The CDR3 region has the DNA TGTGCCAGCAGTGACCAGGGGTCCTATGGCTACACCTTC.

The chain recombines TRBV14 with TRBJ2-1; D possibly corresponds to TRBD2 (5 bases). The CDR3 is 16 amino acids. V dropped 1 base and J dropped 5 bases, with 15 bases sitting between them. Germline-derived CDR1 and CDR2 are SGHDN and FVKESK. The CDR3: CASSQGRRAANNEQFF. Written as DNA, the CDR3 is TGTGCCAGCAGCCAAGGTCGGCGGGCGGCAAACAATGAGCAGTTCTTC. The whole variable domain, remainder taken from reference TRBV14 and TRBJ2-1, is EAGVTQFPSHSVIEKGQTVTLRCDPISGHDNLYWYRRVMGKEIKFLLHFVKESKQDESGMPNNRFLAERTGGTYSTLKVQPAELEDSGVYFCASSQGRRAANNEQFFGPGTRLTVL.

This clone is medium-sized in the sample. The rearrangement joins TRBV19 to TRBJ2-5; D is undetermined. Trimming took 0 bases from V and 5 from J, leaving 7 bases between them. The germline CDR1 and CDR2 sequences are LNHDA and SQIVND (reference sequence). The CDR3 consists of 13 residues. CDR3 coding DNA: TGTGCCAGTAGTATAGATCATGGGGAGACCCAGTACTTC. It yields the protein CASSIDHGETQYF.

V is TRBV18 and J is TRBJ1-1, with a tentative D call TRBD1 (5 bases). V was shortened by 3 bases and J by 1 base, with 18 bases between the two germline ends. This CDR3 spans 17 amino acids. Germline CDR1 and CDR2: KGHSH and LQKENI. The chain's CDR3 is CASSPGTEHPPNTEAFF. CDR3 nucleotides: TGTGCCAGCTCACCGGGGACGGAACACCCACCGAACACTGAAGCTTTCTTT.

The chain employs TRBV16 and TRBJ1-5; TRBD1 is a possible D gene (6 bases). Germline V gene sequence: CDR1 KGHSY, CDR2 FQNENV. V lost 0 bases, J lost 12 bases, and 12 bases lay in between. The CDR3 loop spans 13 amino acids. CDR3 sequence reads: CASSQSQGGFQHF. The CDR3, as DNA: TGTGCCAGCAGCCAATCGCAAGGGGGGTTCCAGCATTTT.

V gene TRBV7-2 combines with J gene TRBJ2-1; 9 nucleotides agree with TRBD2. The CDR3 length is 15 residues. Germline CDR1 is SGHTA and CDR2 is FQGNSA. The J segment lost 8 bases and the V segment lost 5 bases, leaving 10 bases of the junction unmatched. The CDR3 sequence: CASSTPGLALDEQFF. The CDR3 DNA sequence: TGTGCCAGCAGCACACCGGGACTAGCTTTGGATGAGCAGTTCTTC. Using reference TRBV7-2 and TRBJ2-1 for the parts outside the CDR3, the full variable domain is GAGVSQSPSNKVTEKGKDVELRCDPISGHTALYWYRQSLGQGLEFLIYFQGNSAPDKSGLPSDRFSAERTGGSVSTLTIQRTQQEDSAVYLCASSTPGLALDEQFFGPGTRLTVL.

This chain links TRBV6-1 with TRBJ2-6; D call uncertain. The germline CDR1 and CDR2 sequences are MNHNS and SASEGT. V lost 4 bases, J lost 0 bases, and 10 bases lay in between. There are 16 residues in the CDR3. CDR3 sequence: CASSVQAHSGANVLTF. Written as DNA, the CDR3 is TGTGCCAGCAGTGTCCAGGCTCACTCTGGGGCCAACGTCCTGACTTTC.

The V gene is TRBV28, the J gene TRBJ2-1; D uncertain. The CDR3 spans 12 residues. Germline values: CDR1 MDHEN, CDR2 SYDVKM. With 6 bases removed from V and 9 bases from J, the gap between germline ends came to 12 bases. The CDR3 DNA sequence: TGTGCCAGCAGACTAAGGGCGGCTGAGCAGTTCTTC. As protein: CASRLRAAEQFF.

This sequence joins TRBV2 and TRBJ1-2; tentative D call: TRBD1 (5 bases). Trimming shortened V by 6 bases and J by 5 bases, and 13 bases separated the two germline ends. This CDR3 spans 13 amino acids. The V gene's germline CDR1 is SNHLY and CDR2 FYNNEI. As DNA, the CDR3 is TGTGCCAGCAGGGGGGGTGGATTGTATGGCTACACCTTC. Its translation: CASRGGGLYGYTF.

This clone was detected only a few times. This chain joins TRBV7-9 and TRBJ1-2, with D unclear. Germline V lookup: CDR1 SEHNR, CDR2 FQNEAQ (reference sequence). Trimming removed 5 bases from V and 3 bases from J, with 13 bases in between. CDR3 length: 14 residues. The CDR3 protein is CASSQMDGDYGYTF. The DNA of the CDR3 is TGTGCCAGCAGCCAGATGGACGGTGACTATGGCTACACCTTC.

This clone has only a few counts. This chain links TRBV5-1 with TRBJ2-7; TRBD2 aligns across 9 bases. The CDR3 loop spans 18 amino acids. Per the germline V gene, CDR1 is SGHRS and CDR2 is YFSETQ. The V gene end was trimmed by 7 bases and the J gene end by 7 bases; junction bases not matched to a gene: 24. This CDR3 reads CASSPRLAGEIILEEQYF. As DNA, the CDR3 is TGCGCCAGCTCGCCTAGATTAGCGGGAGAAATCATTTTAGAAGAGCAGTACTTC.

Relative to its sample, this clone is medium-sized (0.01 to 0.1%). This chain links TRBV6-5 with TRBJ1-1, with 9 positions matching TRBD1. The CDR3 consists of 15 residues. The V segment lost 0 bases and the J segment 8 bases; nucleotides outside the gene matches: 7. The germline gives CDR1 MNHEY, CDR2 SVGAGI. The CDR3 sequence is CASSYSTGGLGEAFF. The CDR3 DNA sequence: TGTGCCAGCAGTTACTCTACAGGGGGCCTGGGGGAAGCTTTCTTT.

CDR3 in DNA: TGTGCCAGCAGCTTCAAGGGTATGAGTCAAGAGACCCAGTACTTC. Amino acids: CASSFKGMSQETQYF. The gene calls are TRBV5-4 and TRBJ2-5, with D uncertain. V gave up 2 bases and J gave up 2 bases, with 13 bases separating them. Looked up from germline, CDR1 is SGHNT and CDR2 is YYREEE (reference sequence). The CDR3 has 15 residues.

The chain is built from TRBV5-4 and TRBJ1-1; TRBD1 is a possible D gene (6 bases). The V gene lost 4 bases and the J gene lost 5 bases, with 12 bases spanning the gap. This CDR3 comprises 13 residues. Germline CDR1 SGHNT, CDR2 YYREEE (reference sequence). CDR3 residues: CASSRTQGTEAFF. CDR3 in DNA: TGTGCCAGCAGCCGAACACAGGGAACTGAAGCTTTCTTT.

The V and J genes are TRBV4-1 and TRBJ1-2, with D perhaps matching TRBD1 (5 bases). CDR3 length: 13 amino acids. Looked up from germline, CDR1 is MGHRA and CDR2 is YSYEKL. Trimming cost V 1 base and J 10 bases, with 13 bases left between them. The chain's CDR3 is CASSQGEGLAYTF. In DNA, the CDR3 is TGCGCCAGCAGCCAAGGTGAGGGGTTGGCCTACACCTTC.

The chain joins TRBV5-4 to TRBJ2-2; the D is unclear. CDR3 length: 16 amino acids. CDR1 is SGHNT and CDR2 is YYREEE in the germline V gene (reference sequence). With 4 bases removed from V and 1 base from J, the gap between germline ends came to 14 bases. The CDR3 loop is CASSPQPRLNTGELFF. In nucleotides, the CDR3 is TGTGCCAGCAGCCCTCAGCCGAGACTGAACACCGGGGAGCTGTTTTTT.

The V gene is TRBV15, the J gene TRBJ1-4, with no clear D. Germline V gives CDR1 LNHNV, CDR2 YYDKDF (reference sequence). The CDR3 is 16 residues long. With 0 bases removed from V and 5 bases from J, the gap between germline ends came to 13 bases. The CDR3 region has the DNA TGTGCCACCAGCAGAGATTTGCCAGAAACCAATGAAAAACTGTTTTTT. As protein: CATSRDLPETNEKLFF. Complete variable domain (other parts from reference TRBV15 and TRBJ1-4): DAMVIQNPRYQVTQFGKPVTLSCSQTLNHNVMYWYQQKSSQAPKLLFHYYDKDFNNEADTPDNFQSRRPNTSFCFLDIRSPGLGDTAMYLCATSRDLPETNEKLFFGSGTQLSVL.

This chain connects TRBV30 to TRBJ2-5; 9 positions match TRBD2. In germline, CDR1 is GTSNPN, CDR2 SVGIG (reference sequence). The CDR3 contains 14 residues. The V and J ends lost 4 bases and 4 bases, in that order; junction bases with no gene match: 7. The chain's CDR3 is CAWKASGKRETQYF. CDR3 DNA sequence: TGTGCCTGGAAGGCTAGCGGGAAGCGAGAGACCCAGTACTTC.

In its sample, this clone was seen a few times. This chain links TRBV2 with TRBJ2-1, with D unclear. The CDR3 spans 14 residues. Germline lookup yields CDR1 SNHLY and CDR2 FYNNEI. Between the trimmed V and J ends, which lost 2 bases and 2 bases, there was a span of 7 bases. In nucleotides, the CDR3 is TGTGCCAGCAGTGAATGGCAGGCCTACAATGAGCAGTTCTTC. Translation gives CASSEWQAYNEQFF.

The CDR3 sequence is CASKDRDRGDYGYTF. The DNA of the CDR3 is TGCGCCAGCAAGGACCGGGACAGGGGCGACTATGGCTACACCTTC. The rearrangement joins TRBV10-2 to TRBJ1-2, with TRBD1 identical over 10 bases. There are 15 residues in the CDR3. The germline V gene has CDR1 WSHSY and CDR2 SAAADI. Unmatched junction bases numbered 8, after V lost 7 bases and J lost 3 bases.

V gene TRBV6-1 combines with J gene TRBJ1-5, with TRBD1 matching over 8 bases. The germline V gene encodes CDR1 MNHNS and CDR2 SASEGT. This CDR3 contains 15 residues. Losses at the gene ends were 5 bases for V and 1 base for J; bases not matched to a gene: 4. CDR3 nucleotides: TGTGCCAGCAGTCGGGACAGGCCCAGCAATCAGCCCCAGCATTTT. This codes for CASSRDRPSNQPQHF.